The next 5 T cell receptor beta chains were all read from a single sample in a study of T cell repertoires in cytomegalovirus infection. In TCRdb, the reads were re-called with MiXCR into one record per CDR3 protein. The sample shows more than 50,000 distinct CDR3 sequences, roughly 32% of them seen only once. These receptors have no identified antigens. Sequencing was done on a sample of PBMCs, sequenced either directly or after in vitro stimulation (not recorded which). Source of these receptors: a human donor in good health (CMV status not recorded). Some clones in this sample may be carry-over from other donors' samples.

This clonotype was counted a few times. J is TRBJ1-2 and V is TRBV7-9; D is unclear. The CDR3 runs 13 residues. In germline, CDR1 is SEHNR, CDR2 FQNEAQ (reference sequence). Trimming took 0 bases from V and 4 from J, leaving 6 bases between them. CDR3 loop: CASSLAGRYGYTF. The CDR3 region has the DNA TGTGCCAGCAGCTTAGCAGGACGCTATGGCTACACCTTC. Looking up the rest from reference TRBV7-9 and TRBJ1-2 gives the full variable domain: DTGVSQNPRHKITKRGQNVTFRCDPISEHNRLYWYRQTLGQGPEFLTYFQNEAQLEKSRLLSDRFSAERPKGSFSTLEIQRTEQGDSAMYLCASSLAGRYGYTFGSGTRLTVV.

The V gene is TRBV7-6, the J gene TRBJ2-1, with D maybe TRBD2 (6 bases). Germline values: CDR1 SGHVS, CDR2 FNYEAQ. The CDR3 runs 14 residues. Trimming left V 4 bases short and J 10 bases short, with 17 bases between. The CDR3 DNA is TGTGCCAGCAGCTCCTCCGGGGGTAAGAGAGAGCAGTTCTTC. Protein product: CASSSSGGKREQFF.

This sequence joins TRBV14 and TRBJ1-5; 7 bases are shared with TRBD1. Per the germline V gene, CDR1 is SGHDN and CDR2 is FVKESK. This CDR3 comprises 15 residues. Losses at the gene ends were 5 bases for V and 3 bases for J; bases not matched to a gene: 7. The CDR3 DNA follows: TGTGCCAGCAGCGACAGGGCCCCGATCAATCAGCCCCAGCATTTT. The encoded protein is CASSDRAPINQPQHF.

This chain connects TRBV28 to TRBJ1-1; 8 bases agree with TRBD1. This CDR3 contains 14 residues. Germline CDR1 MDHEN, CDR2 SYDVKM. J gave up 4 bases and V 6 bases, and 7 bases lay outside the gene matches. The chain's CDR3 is CASSDRGGGTEAFF. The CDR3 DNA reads TGTGCCAGCAGCGACAGGGGCGGTGGCACTGAAGCTTTCTTT.

The CDR3 sequence: CASSPGLGDYYGYTF. The CDR3 coding sequence is TGTGCCAGCAGTCCGGGCTTGGGGGACTACTATGGCTACACCTTC. The gene calls are TRBV27 and TRBJ1-2, with D possibly being TRBD1 (5 bases). The V end lost 5 bases, the J end lost 3 bases, and 16 bases lay between the germline ends. CDR3 length equals 15 residues. The germline V gene encodes CDR1 MNHEY and CDR2 SMNVEV (reference sequence).